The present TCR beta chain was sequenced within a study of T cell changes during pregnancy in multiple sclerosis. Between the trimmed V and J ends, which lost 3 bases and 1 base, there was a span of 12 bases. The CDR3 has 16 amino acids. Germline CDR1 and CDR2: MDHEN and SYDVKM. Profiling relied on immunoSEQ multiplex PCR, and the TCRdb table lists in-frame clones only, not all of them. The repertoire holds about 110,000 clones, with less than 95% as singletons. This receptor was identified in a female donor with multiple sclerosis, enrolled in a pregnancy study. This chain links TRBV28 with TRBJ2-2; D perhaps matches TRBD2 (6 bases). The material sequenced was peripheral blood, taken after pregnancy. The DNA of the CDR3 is TGTGCCAGCAGTTTGCCGGGACTCAAGAACACCGGGGAGCTGTTTTTT. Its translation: CASSLPGLKNTGELFF.